Listed below are T cell receptor beta chains from one sample, sequenced in a study of control samples from healthy donors and cancer patients. TCRdb's table, derived via immunoSEQ multiplex PCR, lists solely in-frame clones and lacks some. The table lists about 120,000 clones, 90% of them singletons. Sequencing was carried out using blood. The receptors were gathered from a man aged 35 to 55 in good health. The CDR3 runs from the conserved cysteine through the conserved F or W. Fields, in order: V gene, J gene, CDR3 protein.

V gene: TRBV7-3
J gene: TRBJ2-3
CDR3 protein: CASSLAGADTQYF

V gene: TRBV27
J gene: TRBJ1-2
CDR3 protein: CASGPREGIYGYTF

V gene: TRBV6-4
J gene: TRBJ2-3
CDR3 protein: CASSDSTSGGADTQYF

V gene: TRBV19
J gene: TRBJ2-5
CDR3 protein: CASSMGGWETQYF

V gene: TRBV6-5
J gene: TRBJ1-1
CDR3 protein: CASSDVGNTEAFF

V gene: TRBV27
J gene: TRBJ2-1
CDR3 protein: CASRALGGGTYNEQFF

V gene: TRBV18
J gene: TRBJ2-5
CDR3 protein: CASSPNQETQYF

V gene: TRBV5-1
J gene: TRBJ2-1
CDR3 protein: CASSVSTSGGYNEQFF

V gene: TRBV3-1/TRBV3-2
J gene: TRBJ1-6
CDR3 protein: CASSQMRGTNSPLHF

V gene: TRBV10-2
J gene: TRBJ2-3
CDR3 protein: CASSIGGLADTQYF

V gene: TRBV30
J gene: TRBJ1-1
CDR3 protein: CAWSGGEAFF

V gene: TRBV10-3
J gene: TRBJ2-2
CDR3 protein: CATISIAGSNTGELFF

V gene: TRBV5-5
J gene: TRBJ2-3
CDR3 protein: CASRGLFYIDTQYF

V gene: TRBV4-1
J gene: TRBJ1-1
CDR3 protein: CASSLNEETEAFF

V gene: TRBV7-7
J gene: TRBJ2-5
CDR3 protein: CASSPGGGVETQYF

V gene: TRBV11-1
J gene: TRBJ2-2
CDR3 protein: CASSPPGRSAGELFF

V gene: TRBV19
J gene: TRBJ1-4
CDR3 protein: CASTFSGRRAEKLFF

V gene: TRBV7-6
J gene: TRBJ1-2
CDR3 protein: CASSPSGIAAYGYTF

V gene: TRBV6-5
J gene: TRBJ2-1
CDR3 protein: CASRTGTSGNNEQFF

V gene: TRBV29-1
J gene: TRBJ1-3
CDR3 protein: CSVTQAGLTGNTIYF

V gene: TRBV27
J gene: TRBJ1-1
CDR3 protein: CASRARTGGGWNTEAFF

V gene: TRBV19
J gene: TRBJ2-3
CDR3 protein: CASSIVPRNADTQYF

V gene: TRBV7-6
J gene: TRBJ2-5
CDR3 protein: CASSPNRGAQETQYF

V gene: TRBV3-1/TRBV3-2
J gene: TRBJ2-5
CDR3 protein: CASSRMSRLETQYF

V gene: TRBV19
J gene: TRBJ2-1
CDR3 protein: CASSLPTGRTYNEQFF

V gene: TRBV12-3/TRBV12-4
J gene: TRBJ2-1
CDR3 protein: CASSLGVSVEQFF

V gene: TRBV29-1
J gene: TRBJ1-6
CDR3 protein: CAVRRDNSPLHF

V gene: TRBV7-3
J gene: TRBJ2-7
CDR3 protein: CASSQGTGGEQYF

V gene: TRBV11-2
J gene: TRBJ1-1
CDR3 protein: CASSQQGSGTEAFF

V gene: TRBV6-2/TRBV6-3
J gene: TRBJ2-1
CDR3 protein: CASSRQTGLASDEQFF

V gene: TRBV3-1/TRBV3-2
J gene: TRBJ2-2
CDR3 protein: CASSRPSGGNTGELFF

V gene: TRBV6-2/TRBV6-3
J gene: TRBJ1-5
CDR3 protein: CASSYLINQPQHF

V gene: TRBV10-3
J gene: TRBJ2-7
CDR3 protein: CAISEPAGGIHEQYF

V gene: TRBV11-1
J gene: TRBJ1-4
CDR3 protein: CASSLDGTNEKLFF

V gene: TRBV3-1/TRBV3-2
J gene: TRBJ2-2
CDR3 protein: CASSHGRARGAANTGELFF

V gene: TRBV7-9
J gene: TRBJ2-5
CDR3 protein: CASSWTRETQYF

V gene: TRBV5-1
J gene: TRBJ1-6
CDR3 protein: CASSLVVSGSGNSPLHF

V gene: TRBV12-3/TRBV12-4
J gene: TRBJ1-1
CDR3 protein: CASSFLVNTEAFF

V gene: TRBV28
J gene: TRBJ2-1
CDR3 protein: CASSSPTPGLSSYNEQFF

V gene: TRBV28
J gene: TRBJ1-2
CDR3 protein: CATTLGGLNYGYTF

V gene: TRBV6-5
J gene: TRBJ2-7
CDR3 protein: CASSYSGTYEQYF

V gene: TRBV5-1
J gene: TRBJ1-5
CDR3 protein: CASSLLGIGNQPQHF

V gene: TRBV10-3
J gene: TRBJ2-3
CDR3 protein: CAIKAGQGVTDTQYF

V gene: TRBV6-2/TRBV6-3
J gene: TRBJ1-6
CDR3 protein: CASSRDSHYNSPLHF

V gene: TRBV30
J gene: TRBJ2-1
CDR3 protein: CAWSKGTTNEQFF

V gene: TRBV7-8
J gene: TRBJ1-1
CDR3 protein: CASSLDRSTEAFF

V gene: TRBV6-6
J gene: TRBJ2-2
CDR3 protein: CASRHRDTGELFF

V gene: TRBV12-5
J gene: TRBJ2-7
CDR3 protein: CASGWGTGVFSYEQYF

V gene: TRBV5-6
J gene: TRBJ2-6
CDR3 protein: CASSSGTASGANVLTF

V gene: TRBV3-1/TRBV3-2
J gene: TRBJ1-5
CDR3 protein: CASSHDISNQPQHF

V gene: TRBV5-1
J gene: TRBJ2-7
CDR3 protein: CASSLDGRGYEQYF

V gene: TRBV12-3/TRBV12-4
J gene: TRBJ1-2
CDR3 protein: CASRFRQGSSYTF